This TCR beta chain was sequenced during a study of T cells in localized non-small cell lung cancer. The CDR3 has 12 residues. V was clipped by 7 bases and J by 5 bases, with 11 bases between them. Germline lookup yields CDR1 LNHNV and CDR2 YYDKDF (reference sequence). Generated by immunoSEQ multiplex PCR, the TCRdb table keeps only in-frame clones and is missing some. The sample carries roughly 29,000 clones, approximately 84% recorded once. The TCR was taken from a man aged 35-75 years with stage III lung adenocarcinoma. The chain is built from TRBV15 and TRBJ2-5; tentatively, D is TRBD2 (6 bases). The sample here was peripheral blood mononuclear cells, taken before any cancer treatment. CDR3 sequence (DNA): TGTGCCACCAAGGGTGGAGGGGAGACCCAGTACTTC. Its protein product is CATKGGGETQYF. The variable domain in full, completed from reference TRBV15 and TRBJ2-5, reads DAMVIQNPRYQVTQFGKPVTLSCSQTLNHNVMYWYQQKSSQAPKLLFHYYDKDFNNEADTPDNFQSRRPNTSFCFLDIRSPGLGDTAMYLCATKGGGETQYFGPGTRLLVL.